This T cell receptor beta chain derives from a study of T cells in women clearing cervical HPV infection. With regard to this clone: Its antigen remains unidentified. At one boundary the junction diverges from the germline segment, which might be a read error. The read stops 3 residues short of the end of the CDR3; the missing end is completed from the germline J gene.

Only in-frame clones appear in the TCRdb table, and some are missing; sequencing was by immunoSEQ multiplex PCR. Its listing shows about 35,000 clones. Study-level points and caveats: TRBV6-7 relative abundance averaged around 0.11% in cases and approximately 0.15% in controls.

The CDR3 consists of 15 residues. Cervical HPV DNA detected by MY09/MY11 PCR, typed by dot-blot. The rearrangement uses TRBV12-3 or TRBV12-4 and TRBJ2-7; 12 bases map to TRBD2. The sequence derives from a woman between 18 and 70 years old with a cervical HPV16 infection that either progressed to CIN3+ or cleared (not recorded which). The sequenced sample consisted of blood buffy coat. This CDR3 is CASSLAGGQGREQYF. The sequenced part of the CDR3 DNA is TGTGCCAGCAGTCTAGCGGGGGGGCAGGGACGCGAG.